These 6 T cell receptor beta chains came from one sample sequenced in a study of T cell repertoires in cytomegalovirus infection (dated by TCRdb to between 2018 and 2021). The data were produced on an Illumina HiSeq 1500. Using fastp at Q25 and MiXCR, TCRdb reprocessed the public reads and kept productive beta chains. Every distinct CDR3 protein forms one entry, paired with its most common genes and DNA. This sample lists approximately 350,000 distinct CDR3 sequences; just under 35% were detected once. The ten largest account for about 14% of the sample. Their antigen targets remain unknown. The treatment or condition label corresponds to: in vitro stimulation with specific CMV peptide epitopes to enrich CMV-specific T cells. The specimen comprised cultured PBMCs, sampled from culture after CMV antigen stimulation. The source of these receptors is a human donor in good health (CMV status not recorded). Some clones in this sample may be carry-over from other donors' samples.

The chain is built from TRBV12-3 or TRBV12-4 and TRBJ1-3; no clear D gene. The CDR3 totals 14 residues. The V end was cut by 3 bases, the J end by 4 bases, with 10 bases between. The chain's CDR3 is CASSFGSSGNTIYF. The CDR3 coding sequence is TGTGCCAGCAGTTTCGGGTCGTCCGGAAACACCATATATTTT.

This clonotype was seen a single time. The chain is built from TRBV6-8 and TRBJ2-1; tentative D call: TRBD1 (6 bases). The CDR3 extends over 11 amino acids. Germline CDR1 is MNHGY and CDR2 is SAAAGT. V lost 7 bases, J lost 10 bases, and 11 bases lay in between. CDR3 sequence: CASTQGQEQFF. CDR3 bases: TGTGCCAGCACCCAAGGACAGGAGCAGTTCTTC.

This clonotype was recorded many times. J is TRBJ2-3 and V is TRBV12-3 or TRBV12-4, with D possibly called TRBD1 or TRBD2 (6 bases each). The V gene lost 3 bases and the J gene lost 2 bases, with 9 bases spanning the gap. The CDR3 length is 14 residues. This chain's CDR3 is CASSFGGITDTQYF. The CDR3 bases are TGTGCCAGCAGTTTCGGGGGCATCACAGATACGCAGTATTTT.

This clonotype was found a few times. The rearrangement links TRBV4-1 to TRBJ2-5, with a tentative D call TRBD2 (5 bases). Deletions cut 0 bases from V and 2 bases from J, with 16 bases between. The CDR3 has 17 residues. The germline V gene encodes CDR1 MGHRA and CDR2 YSYEKL. The CDR3 DNA follows: TGCGCCAGCAGCCAAGATGCAGTGGGAGCCGAACAAGAGACCCAGTACTTC. It specifies CASSQDAVGAEQETQYF.

This clonotype was seen a handful of times. This sequence joins TRBV7-2 and TRBJ1-4; D not certain. Trimming removed 4 bases from V and 5 bases from J, with 11 bases in between. The length of the CDR3 is 14 residues. Germline lookup yields CDR1 SGHTA and CDR2 FQGNSA. CDR3 residues: CASSWRAGNEKLFF. The CDR3 DNA follows: TGTGCCAGCAGCTGGAGGGCGGGGAATGAAAAACTGTTTTTT.

This clonotype was seen many times. The J gene is TRBJ1-2, the V gene TRBV7-2, with D uncertain. Germline V CDR1 and CDR2: SGHTA, FQGNSA. V lost 5 bases and J lost 6, with 16 bases in between. This CDR3 has 14 amino acids. DNA of the CDR3: TGTGCCAGCAGCCTAGAGGGAAAGCGAAATGGCTACACCTTC. It specifies CASSLEGKRNGYTF.